This is a list of T cell receptor beta chains from one sample in a study of CD8 T cells in Susac syndrome. TCRdb redid the calling of the immunoSEQ multiplex PCR reads with MiXCR, one entry per CDR3 protein. The table records 77,000 or so distinct CDR3 sequences, roughly 91% of them present only once. Sequencing was carried out using CD4+ T cells from PBMCs. These receptors originate from a human donor with Susac syndrome. CDR3s leave out the opening cysteine and the closing phenylalanine or tryptophan. A D gene is named only where the DNA matches it firmly.

ASSLDVSSYEQY 12 TRBV5-1 . TRBJ2-7
ASGQGQTSGANVLT 14 TRBV12-5 . TRBJ2-6
ASSIVEGDGNQPQH 14 TRBV19 . TRBJ1-5
ASSFSDMAGEQF 12 TRBV7-2 . TRBJ2-1
ASSYSSQPQH 10 TRBV6-2/TRBV6-3 . TRBJ1-5
ASSLGQGWADTQY 13 TRBV5-1 TRBD1 TRBJ2-3
AGSTSGRHYEQY 12 TRBV10-3 TRBD2 TRBJ2-7
ASSFGWSYGYT 11 TRBV12-3/TRBV12-4 . TRBJ1-2
ASRNTDTQY 9 TRBV2 . TRBJ2-3
ASSIGTLFSGANVLT 15 TRBV6-1 . TRBJ2-6
ASSSTTQSSYEQY 13 TRBV27 . TRBJ2-7
ASSQAPQGVETQY 13 TRBV4-2 . TRBJ2-5